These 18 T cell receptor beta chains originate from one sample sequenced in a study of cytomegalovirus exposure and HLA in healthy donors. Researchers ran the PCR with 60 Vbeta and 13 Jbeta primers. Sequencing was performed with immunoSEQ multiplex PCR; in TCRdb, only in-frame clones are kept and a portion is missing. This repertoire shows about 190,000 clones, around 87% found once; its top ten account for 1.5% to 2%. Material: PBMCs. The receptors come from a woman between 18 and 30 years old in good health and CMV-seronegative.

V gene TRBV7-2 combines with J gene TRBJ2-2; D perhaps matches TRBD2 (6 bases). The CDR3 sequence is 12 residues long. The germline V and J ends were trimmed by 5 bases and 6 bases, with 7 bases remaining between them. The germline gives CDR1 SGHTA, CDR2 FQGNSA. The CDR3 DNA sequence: TGTGCCAGCAGCCGACTAGCCGGGGAGCTGTTTTTT. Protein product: CASSRLAGELFF.

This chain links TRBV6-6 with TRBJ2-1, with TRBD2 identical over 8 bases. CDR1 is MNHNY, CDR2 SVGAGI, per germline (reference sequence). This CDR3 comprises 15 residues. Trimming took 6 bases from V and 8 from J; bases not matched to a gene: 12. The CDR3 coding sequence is TGTGCCAGCAGCTTTATCGGGACTAGTCCCCATGAGCAGTTCTTC. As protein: CASSFIGTSPHEQFF.

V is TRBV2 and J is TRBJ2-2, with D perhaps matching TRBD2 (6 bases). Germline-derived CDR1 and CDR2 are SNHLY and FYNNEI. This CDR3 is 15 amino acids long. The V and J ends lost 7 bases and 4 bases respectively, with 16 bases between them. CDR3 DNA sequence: TGTGCCAGCACGATCTTCCAGGGAGGCACCGGGGAGCTGTTTTTT. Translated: CASTIFQGGTGELFF.

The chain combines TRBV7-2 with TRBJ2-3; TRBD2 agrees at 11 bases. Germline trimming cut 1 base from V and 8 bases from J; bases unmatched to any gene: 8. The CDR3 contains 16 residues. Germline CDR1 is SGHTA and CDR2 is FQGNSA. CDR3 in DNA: TGTGCCAGCAGCTTAGGTCTTGGTAGCGGGGGGGCTACGCAGTATTTT. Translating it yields CASSLGLGSGGATQYF.

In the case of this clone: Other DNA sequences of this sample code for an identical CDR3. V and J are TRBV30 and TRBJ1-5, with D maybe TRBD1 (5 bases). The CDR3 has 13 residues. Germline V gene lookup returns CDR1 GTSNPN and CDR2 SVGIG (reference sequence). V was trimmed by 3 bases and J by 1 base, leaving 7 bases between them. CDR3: CAWSGGSNQPQHF. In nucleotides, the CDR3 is TGTGCCTGGAGCGGGGGGAGCAATCAGCCCCAGCATTTT.

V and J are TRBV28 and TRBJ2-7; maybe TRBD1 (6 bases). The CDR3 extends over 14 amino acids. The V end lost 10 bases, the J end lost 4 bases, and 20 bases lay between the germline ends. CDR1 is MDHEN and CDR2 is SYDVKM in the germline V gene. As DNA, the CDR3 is TGTGCCACAACGACGAGGGACAAAACGTACGAGCAGTACTTC. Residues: CATTTRDKTYEQYF.

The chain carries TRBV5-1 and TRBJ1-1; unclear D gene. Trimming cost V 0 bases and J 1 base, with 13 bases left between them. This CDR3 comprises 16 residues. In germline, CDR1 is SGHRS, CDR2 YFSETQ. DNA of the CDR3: TGCGCCAGCAGCTTGGGGAGTGTGGGTAGGAACACTGAAGCTTTCTTT. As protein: CASSLGSVGRNTEAFF.

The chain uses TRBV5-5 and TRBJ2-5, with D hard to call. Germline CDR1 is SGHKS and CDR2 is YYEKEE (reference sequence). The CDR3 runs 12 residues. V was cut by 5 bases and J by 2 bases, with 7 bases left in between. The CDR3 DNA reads TGTGCCAGCAGGGTACAGCAAGAGACCCAGTACTTC. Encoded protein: CASRVQQETQYF.

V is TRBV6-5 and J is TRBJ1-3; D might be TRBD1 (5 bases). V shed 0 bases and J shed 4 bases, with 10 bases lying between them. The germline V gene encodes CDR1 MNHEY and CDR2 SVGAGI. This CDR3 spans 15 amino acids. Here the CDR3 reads CASSYSSTGGNTIYF. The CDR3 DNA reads TGTGCCAGCAGTTACTCGAGTACAGGAGGAAACACCATATATTTT.

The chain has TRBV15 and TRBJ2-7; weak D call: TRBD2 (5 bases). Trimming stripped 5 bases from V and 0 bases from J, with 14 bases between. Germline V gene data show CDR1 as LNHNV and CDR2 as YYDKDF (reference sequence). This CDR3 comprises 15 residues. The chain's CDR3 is CATSLSGRDSYEQYF. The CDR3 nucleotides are TGTGCCACCAGCCTTTCTGGACGGGACTCCTACGAGCAGTACTTC.

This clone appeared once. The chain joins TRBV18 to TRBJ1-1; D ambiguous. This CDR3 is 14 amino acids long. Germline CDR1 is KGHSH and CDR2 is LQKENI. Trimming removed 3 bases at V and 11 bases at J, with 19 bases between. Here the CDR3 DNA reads TGTGCCAGCTCACCCGGAGACGGGAATACCTGGGCTTTCTTT. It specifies CASSPGDGNTWAFF.

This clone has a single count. CDR3 in DNA: TGTGCCAGCAGTCCAGGGGTTGACAGCGAGCAGTACTTC. Protein product: CASSPGVDSEQYF. V gene TRBV25-1 combines with J gene TRBJ2-7; TRBD1 is a possible D gene (6 bases). The CDR3 is 13 residues long. V was clipped by 5 bases and J by 6 bases, with 14 bases between them. CDR1 is MGHDK and CDR2 is SYGVNS in the germline V gene.

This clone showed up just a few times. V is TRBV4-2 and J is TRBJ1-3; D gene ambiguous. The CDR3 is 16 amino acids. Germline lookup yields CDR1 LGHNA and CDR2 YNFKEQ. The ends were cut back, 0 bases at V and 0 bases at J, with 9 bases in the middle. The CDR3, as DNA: TGTGCCAGCAGCCAAGAAGCCACCAACTCTGGAAACACCATATATTTT. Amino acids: CASSQEATNSGNTIYF.

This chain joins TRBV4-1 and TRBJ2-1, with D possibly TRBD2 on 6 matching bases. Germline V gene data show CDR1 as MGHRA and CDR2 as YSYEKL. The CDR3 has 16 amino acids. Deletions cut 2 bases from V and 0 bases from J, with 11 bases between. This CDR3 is CASSQLGLISYNEQFF. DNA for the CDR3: TGCGCCAGCAGCCAATTGGGACTGATCTCCTACAATGAGCAGTTCTTC.

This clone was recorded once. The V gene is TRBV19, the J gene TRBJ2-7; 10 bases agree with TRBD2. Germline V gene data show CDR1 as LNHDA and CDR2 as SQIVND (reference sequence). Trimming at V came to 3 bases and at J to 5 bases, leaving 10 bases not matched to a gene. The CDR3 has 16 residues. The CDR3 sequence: CASSIRPSGSIDEQYF. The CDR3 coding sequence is TGTGCCAGTAGTATTCGCCCTAGCGGGAGTATTGACGAGCAGTACTTC.

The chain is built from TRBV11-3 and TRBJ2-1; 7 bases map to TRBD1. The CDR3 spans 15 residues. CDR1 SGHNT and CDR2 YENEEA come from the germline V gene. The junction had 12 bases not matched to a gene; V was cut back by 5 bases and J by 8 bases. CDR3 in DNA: TGTGCCAGCAGCCAGGGGACAGTGGCCGGGGATGAGCAGTTCTTC. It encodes CASSQGTVAGDEQFF.

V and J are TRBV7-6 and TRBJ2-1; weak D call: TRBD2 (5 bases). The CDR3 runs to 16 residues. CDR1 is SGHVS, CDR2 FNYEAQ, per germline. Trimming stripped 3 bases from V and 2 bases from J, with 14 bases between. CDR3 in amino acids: CASSFRSLATYNEQFF. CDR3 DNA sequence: TGTGCCAGCAGCTTCCGATCTTTAGCGACCTACAATGAGCAGTTCTTC. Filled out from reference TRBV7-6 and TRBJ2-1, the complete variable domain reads GAGVSQSPRYKVTKRGQDVALRCDPISGHVSLYWYRQALGQGPEFLTYFNYEAQQDKSGLPNDRFSAERPEGSISTLTIQRTEQRDSAMYRCASSFRSLATYNEQFFGPGTRLTVL.

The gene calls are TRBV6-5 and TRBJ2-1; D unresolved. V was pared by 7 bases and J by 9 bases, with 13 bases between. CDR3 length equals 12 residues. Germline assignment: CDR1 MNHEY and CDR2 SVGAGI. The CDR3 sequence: CASNHGATEQFF. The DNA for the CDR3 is TGTGCCAGCAACCACGGAGCGACTGAGCAGTTCTTC.